A single sample is the source of the 28 T cell receptor beta chains below, sequenced in a study of neurological immune-mediated disorders (dated by TCRdb to the late 2010s). Preparation of the library involved 5' RACE. This sample was sequenced with an Illumina HiSeq 2500. The public sequencing data were trimmed at Q25 with fastp and processed into clonotypes with MiXCR by TCRdb, which kept only in-frame beta chains. A single entry per CDR3 protein holds the most common genes and DNA from its merged rows. The sample data list approximately 85,000 distinct CDR3 sequences, and around 4.5% of these were observed just once. Roughly 5.6% of the sample belongs to the ten largest clones. The sample's time point label is to be understood as: longitudinal time-point 3. The sample comprised PBMCs. The receptors come from a woman in her fifties or sixties with multiple sclerosis.

This clonotype showed up many times. This chain uses TRBV10-3 with TRBJ2-7; TRBD2 aligns across 7 bases. V dropped 4 bases and J dropped 3; count of bases not matched to a gene: 3. The CDR3 loop spans 13 amino acids. CDR1 and CDR2 from the germline V gene are ENHRY and SYGVKD. This CDR3 is CAISGGLNYEQYF. CDR3 DNA: TGTGCCATCAGTGGGGGACTAAACTACGAGCAGTACTTC.

The sample holds many counts of this clonotype. The V and J genes are TRBV20-1 and TRBJ1-6, with D perhaps matching TRBD1 (6 bases). The germline V gene encodes CDR1 DFQATT and CDR2 SNEGSKA (reference sequence). Between the trimmed V and J ends, which lost 5 bases and 5 bases, there was a span of 16 bases. This CDR3 region has 15 residues. Here the CDR3 reads CSAHGGGPNNSPLHF. The CDR3 bases are TGCAGTGCTCATGGCGGGGGCCCCAATAATTCACCCCTCCACTTT.

This clonotype was recorded many times. The chain is built from TRBV2 and TRBJ2-3; 8 bases match TRBD1. This CDR3 has 14 residues. The ends lost 6 bases at V and 4 bases at J; junction bases unmatched: 6. Looked up from germline, CDR1 is SNHLY and CDR2 is FYNNEI. The CDR3 region has the DNA TGTGCCAGCAGATACGACAGGGGTCCAGATACGCAGTATTTT. Translating gives CASRYDRGPDTQYF.

The chain couples TRBV20-1 to TRBJ1-3, with 7 nucleotides matching TRBD1. The CDR3 consists of 17 residues. Germline V gene sequence: CDR1 DFQATT, CDR2 SNEGSKA (reference sequence). Unmatched junction bases numbered 13, after V lost 5 bases and J lost 0 bases. CDR3 residues: CSAWTGNRRGSGNTIYF. The CDR3 coding sequence is TGCAGTGCTTGGACAGGCAATCGACGGGGCTCTGGAAACACCATATATTTT.

This clonotype was picked up many times. As DNA, the CDR3 is TGCGCCAGCAGCTTCTCCGGGACTAGCGGGGGCGATGAGCAGTTCTTC. Translating gives CASSFSGTSGGDEQFF. The chain has TRBV5-1 and TRBJ2-1, with 14 positions matching TRBD2. The CDR3 totals 16 residues. V lost 2 bases, J lost 8 bases, and 6 bases stayed unmatched. Germline CDR1 reads SGHRS; CDR2 reads YFSETQ.

In its sample, this clonotype was seen many times. This chain uses TRBV11-2 with TRBJ2-1; D may be TRBD1 (6 bases). The V gene lost 2 bases and the J gene lost 6 bases, with 17 bases spanning the gap. The germline V gene has CDR1 SGHAT and CDR2 FQNNGV. This CDR3 has 16 amino acids. CDR3 bases: TGTGCCAGCAGCTTACGGGTCCAGGGGCCCCTCAATGAGCAGTTCTTC. Translating gives CASSLRVQGPLNEQFF.

This clonotype was counted many times. The V gene is TRBV2, the J gene TRBJ1-5; TRBD1 is a possible D gene (6 bases). Trimming left V 4 bases short and J 6 bases short, with 16 bases between. This CDR3 is 15 amino acids long. In germline, CDR1 is SNHLY, CDR2 FYNNEI. In DNA, the CDR3 is TGTGCCAGCAGTGTAATACAGGGAGGAGGTCAGCCCCAGCATTTT. This codes for CASSVIQGGGQPQHF. Combining the CDR3 with reference TRBV2 and TRBJ1-5 gives the whole variable domain EPEVTQTPSHQVTQMGQEVILRCVPISNHLYFYWYRQILGQKVEFLVSFYNNEISEKSEIFDDQFSVERPDGSNFTLKIRSTKLEDSAMYFCASSVIQGGGQPQHFGDGTRLSIL.

This clonotype was picked up many times. The chain is built from TRBV12-3 or TRBV12-4 and TRBJ2-3, with D maybe TRBD2 (6 bases). CDR3 length: 14 amino acids. Trimming shortened V by 6 bases and J by 0 bases, and 10 bases separated the two germline ends. CDR3 loop: CASRGDSSTDTQYF. In DNA form, the CDR3 reads TGTGCCAGCAGGGGGGACTCCAGCACAGATACGCAGTATTTT.

Ten or more counts support this clonotype. The CDR3 DNA sequence: TGTGCCAGCAGTTCCTCGGGGCCCGCAATGAACACTGAAGCTTTCTTT. Translated, it gives CASSSSGPAMNTEAFF. V gene TRBV27 combines with J gene TRBJ1-1, with D possibly matching TRBD1 (5 bases). Germline V gives CDR1 MNHEY, CDR2 SMNVEV (reference sequence). The CDR3 has 16 amino acids. Trimming shortened V by 4 bases and J by 0 bases, and 15 bases separated the two germline ends.

This clonotype appeared many times. V usage is TRBV24-1 and J usage is TRBJ1-5; D may be TRBD1 (5 bases). The V end was cut by 1 base, the J end by 7 bases, with 10 bases between. Looked up from germline, CDR1 is KGHDR and CDR2 is SFDVKD. The CDR3 totals 14 residues. CDR3 sequence: CATSDLSGFQPQHF. The CDR3 bases are TGTGCCACCAGTGATTTATCAGGGTTCCAGCCCCAGCATTTT.

This clonotype was recorded many times. The V gene is TRBV6-1, the J gene TRBJ2-5; D not certain. CDR3 size: 11 residues. Trimming removed 9 bases from V and 0 bases from J, with 5 bases in between. CDR1 is MNHNS and CDR2 is SASEGT in the germline V gene. The CDR3 DNA sequence: TGTGCCAGTCGTTACCAAGAGACCCAGTACTTC. It translates to CASRYQETQYF.

There are many counts of this clonotype. DNA of the CDR3: TGCGCCAGCAGCTTGGGGGGACCGCAAGCTAATTCACCCCTCCACTTT. Translating it yields CASSLGGPQANSPLHF. The chain couples TRBV5-1 to TRBJ1-6; possible D gene TRBD1, 5 bases. V lost 0 bases to trimming and J lost 6 bases, with 13 bases between them. Per germline, CDR1 SGHRS and CDR2 YFSETQ. The CDR3 loop spans 16 amino acids.

This clonotype occurred many times. This chain uses TRBV5-1 with TRBJ2-7; tentative D call: TRBD2 (7 bases). Germline CDR1 is SGHRS and CDR2 is YFSETQ. V was pared by 4 bases and J by 2 bases, with 16 bases between. This CDR3 contains 15 residues. The CDR3 spells CASSLGAGATYEQYF. CDR3 in DNA: TGCGCCAGCAGCCTCGGGGCGGGGGCAACCTACGAGCAGTACTTC.

This clonotype was picked up many times. Mismatch with germline at one junction end may stem from a read error. Here the CDR3 DNA reads TGTGCTAGCAGCCAGACTAGTGTAGAGACCCAGTACTTC. Translated: CASSQTSVETQYF. The chain has TRBV7-7 and TRBJ2-5; perhaps TRBD2 as D (6 bases). Germline CDR1 is SSHAT and CDR2 is FNYEAQ (reference sequence). There are 13 residues in the CDR3.

This clonotype was recorded many times. The CDR3 loop is CASSGQGVTGELFF. In DNA form, the CDR3 reads TGTGCCAGCAGTGGACAGGGGGTCACCGGGGAGCTGTTTTTT. V gene TRBV6-1 combines with J gene TRBJ2-2, with TRBD1 identical over 9 bases. The CDR3 has 14 amino acids. With 4 bases clipped from V and 4 bases from J, the junction kept 1 base outside the gene matches. Germline CDR1 reads MNHNS; CDR2 reads SASEGT.

This clonotype was detected many times. The chain joins TRBV20-1 to TRBJ2-1, with 11 bases matching TRBD2. V dropped 4 bases and J dropped 8; count of bases not matched to a gene: 16. There are 17 residues in the CDR3. Germline V gene lookup returns CDR1 DFQATT and CDR2 SNEGSKA (reference sequence). CDR3 DNA: TGCAGTGCTAACGTCCTGCCTAGCGGGGGGTTTTCGTATGAGCAGTTCTTC. Protein product: CSANVLPSGGFSYEQFF.

Many counts were recorded for this clonotype. V is TRBV7-2 and J is TRBJ1-2; D ambiguous. This CDR3 region has 15 residues. From germline, CDR1 is SGHTA and CDR2 FQGNSA. Trimming stripped 4 bases from V and 5 bases from J, with 17 bases between. Here the CDR3 DNA reads TGTGCCAGCAGCTCATACAGCCCGAGGGCTTATGGCTACACCTTC. Its translation is CASSSYSPRAYGYTF.

This clonotype was observed many times. The chain employs TRBV5-1 and TRBJ2-1; TRBD1 aligns across 7 bases. Germline lookup yields CDR1 SGHRS and CDR2 YFSETQ. The CDR3 is 16 residues long. The V segment lost 2 bases and the J segment 9 bases; nucleotides outside the gene matches: 14. The CDR3 DNA reads as TGCGCCAGCAGCTTCGAATTTCGGGACAGTGGGGTTGAGCAGTTCTTC. Translation gives CASSFEFRDSGVEQFF.

This clonotype was recorded many times. The rearrangement links TRBV20-1 to TRBJ2-3, with unresolved D. This CDR3 is 11 amino acids long. Trimming removed 7 bases at V and 5 bases at J, with 10 bases between. Germline CDR1 is DFQATT and CDR2 is SNEGSKA (reference sequence). CDR3 protein: CSEKQGDTQYF. The CDR3 DNA is TGCAGTGAGAAGCAAGGAGATACGCAGTATTTT.

Turning to this clonotype: The junction and the germline gene differ at one end; a read error may be behind it. V is TRBV7-9 and J is TRBJ2-1; TRBD2 aligns across 14 bases. This CDR3 spans 13 amino acids. Per germline, CDR1 SEHNR and CDR2 FQNEAQ (reference sequence). In DNA form, the CDR3 reads TGTGTCAGCGGACTAGCGGGGGGCAATGAGCAGTTCTTC. It translates to CVSGLAGGNEQFF.

This clonotype showed up many times. The gene calls are TRBV5-1 and TRBJ1-1; D call uncertain. This CDR3 is built from 14 residues. The germline V gene encodes CDR1 SGHRS and CDR2 YFSETQ. The CDR3 spells CASGLGRGNTEAFF. In DNA form, the CDR3 reads TGCGCTAGCGGCCTCGGACGGGGGAACACTGAAGCTTTCTTT.

Notes on this clonotype: It may be a read error: a sequence one base away is much more abundant. V and J are TRBV28 and TRBJ2-3; no clear D gene. The germline V gene has CDR1 MDHEN and CDR2 SYDVKM. The CDR3 consists of 13 residues. DNA of the CDR3: TGTGCCATCAGTTTATCCAACACAGATACGCAGTATTTT. It is translated as CAISLSNTDTQYF. The variable domain in full, completed from reference TRBV28 and TRBJ2-3, reads DVKVTQSSRYLVKRTGEKVFLECVQDMDHENMFWYRQDPGLGLRLIYFSYDVKMKEKGDIPEGYSVSREKKERFSLILESASTNQTSMYLCAISLSNTDTQYFGPGTRLTVL.

In this sample, this clonotype turned up many times. The rearrangement links TRBV20-1 to TRBJ1-1; TRBD1 is a possible D gene (6 bases). The ends were cut back, 5 bases at V and 0 bases at J, with 13 bases in the middle. The germline V gene encodes CDR1 DFQATT and CDR2 SNEGSKA (reference sequence). The CDR3 has 14 residues. The CDR3 nucleotides are TGCAGTGCTTGGGGTGGGACAATGAACACTGAAGCTTTCTTT. This translates into CSAWGGTMNTEAFF.

The table lists this clonotype with many counts. The chain joins TRBV27 to TRBJ1-6, with TRBD1 matching over 9 bases. J was trimmed by 9 bases and V by 6 bases; bases with no gene match: 12. The CDR3 is 16 residues long. The germline V gene has CDR1 MNHEY and CDR2 SMNVEV (reference sequence). The CDR3 nucleotides read TGTGCCAGCAGCTCAGAGAACAGGGGGCGAGGTTCACCCCTCCACTTT. Translation gives CASSSENRGRGSPLHF.

This clonotype was counted many times. This chain joins TRBV21-1 and TRBJ2-1; the DNA was not used to check the table's D call, TRBD1. TRBV21-1 is listed as a pseudogene. The CDR3 extends over 15 amino acids. CDR3 residues: CASSKAGQGDNEQFF. For the CDR3, the DNA is TGTGCCAGCAGCAAAGCGGGACAGGGGGATAATGAGCAGTTCTTC.

This clonotype has at least ten counts. V and J are TRBV24-1 and TRBJ2-2; D ambiguous. The CDR3 runs 15 residues. The germline CDR1 and CDR2 sequences are KGHDR and SFDVKD. Deletions cut 4 bases from V and 7 bases from J, with 15 bases between. CDR3 nucleotide sequence: TGTGCCACCAGTGACCCGGGTTCCCGCAGCGGGGAGCTGTTTTTT. Protein sequence: CATSDPGSRSGELFF.

This clonotype showed up many times. This sequence joins TRBV5-1 and TRBJ2-3; a possible D gene is TRBD2 (6 bases). Between the trimmed V and J ends, which lost 0 bases and 0 bases, there was a span of 8 bases. Germline V gene lookup returns CDR1 SGHRS and CDR2 YFSETQ. This CDR3 comprises 15 residues. The CDR3 here is CASSLAGTSTDTQYF. The CDR3 bases are TGCGCCAGCAGCTTGGCTGGGACTAGCACAGATACGCAGTATTTT.

This clonotype has ten or more counts. The chain has TRBV5-5 and TRBJ2-7; weak D call: TRBD2 (6 bases). This CDR3 is built from 15 residues. V was cut by 1 base and J by 2 bases, with 13 bases left in between. Looked up from germline, CDR1 is SGHKS and CDR2 is YYEKEE (reference sequence). The chain's CDR3 is CASSLLAENAYEQYF. The DNA of the CDR3 is TGTGCCAGCAGCTTGTTAGCGGAAAATGCCTACGAGCAGTACTTC.